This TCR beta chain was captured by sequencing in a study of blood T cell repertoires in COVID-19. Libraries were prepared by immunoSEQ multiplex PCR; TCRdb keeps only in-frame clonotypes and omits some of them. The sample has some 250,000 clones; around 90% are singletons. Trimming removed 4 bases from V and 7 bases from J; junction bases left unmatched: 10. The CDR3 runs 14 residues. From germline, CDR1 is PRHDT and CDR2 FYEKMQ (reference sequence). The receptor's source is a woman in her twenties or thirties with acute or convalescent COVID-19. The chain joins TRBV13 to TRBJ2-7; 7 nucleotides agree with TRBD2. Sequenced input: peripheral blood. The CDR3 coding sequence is TGTGCCAGCAGCTCTCGGACTAGGCGTAGGGAGCAGTACTTC. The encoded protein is CASSSRTRRREQYF. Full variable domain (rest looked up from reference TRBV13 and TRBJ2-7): AAGVIQSPRHLIKEKRETATLKCYPIPRHDTVYWYQQGPGQDPQFLISFYEKMQSDKGSIPDRFSAQQFSDYHSELNMSSLELGDSALYFCASSSRTRRREQYFGPGTRLTVT.